This passage covers 7 T cell receptor beta chains from one sample sequenced in a study of blood T cells in healthy people across ages (dated by TCRdb to the mid-2010s). Library prep was done by 5' RACE. The data were produced on an Illumina HiSeq 2500. A second about 7 to 12 cycle PCR used a sample-barcoded 5' primer and a J-beta primer mix. TCRdb handled the public reads itself, with Q25 trimming in fastp and clone calling in MiXCR, and kept productive beta chains. Identical CDR3 protein sequences are pooled into one entry, listed with their most common genes and DNA. Within this sample are about 810,000 distinct CDR3 sequences, with about 37% of them counted one time only. 10% to 15% of the sample is taken by the ten largest. Sequenced sample: blood. All receptors derive from a man younger than 35 in good health.

This clonotype was counted a few times. The chain is built from TRBV7-3 and TRBJ2-1; the match to TRBD2 covers 8 bases. V was pared by 3 bases and J by 5 bases, with 3 bases of the junction left unmatched. Germline CDR1 reads SGHTA; CDR2 reads FQGTGA. The CDR3 is 14 residues long. CDR3 sequence reads: CASSFGGDNNEQFF. The CDR3 region has the DNA TGTGCCAGCAGCTTCGGGGGGGATAACAATGAGCAGTTCTTC.

CDR3 loop: CSSRGTSGDHNEQFF. The CDR3 DNA sequence: TGCAGCTCTCGCGGGACTAGCGGGGACCACAATGAGCAGTTCTTC. The J gene is TRBJ2-1, the V gene TRBV20-1; TRBD2 matches at 13 bases. The CDR3 covers 15 residues. Germline V gene lookup returns CDR1 DFQATT and CDR2 SNEGSKA (reference sequence).

J is TRBJ2-3 and V is TRBV20-1; TRBD2 agrees at 7 bases. J gave up 0 bases and V 1 base, and 7 bases lay outside the gene matches. Germline-derived CDR1 and CDR2 are DFQATT and SNEGSKA (reference sequence). This CDR3 is built from 16 residues. Here the CDR3 DNA reads TGCAGTGCTAGAGGGAGGACTAGAGGGAGCACAGATACGCAGTATTTT. Encoded protein: CSARGRTRGSTDTQYF.

The chain couples TRBV7-2 to TRBJ1-2; D is unclear. The germline V and J ends were trimmed by 1 base and 4 bases, with 10 bases remaining between them. From germline, CDR1 is SGHTA and CDR2 FQGNSA. This CDR3 has 14 amino acids. The CDR3 region is CASSLVSQVYGYTF. The CDR3 DNA reads as TGTGCCAGCAGCTTAGTGAGTCAGGTCTATGGCTACACCTTC. The whole variable domain, filled in from reference TRBV7-2 and TRBJ1-2, reads GAGVSQSPSNKVTEKGKDVELRCDPISGHTALYWYRQSLGQGLEFLIYFQGNSAPDKSGLPSDRFSAERTGGSVSTLTIQRTQQEDSAVYLCASSLVSQVYGYTFGSGTRLTVV.

This chain connects TRBV6-5 to TRBJ2-7, with 7 bases lining up with TRBD1. The V segment lost 7 bases and the J segment 0 bases; nucleotides outside the gene matches: 9. CDR3 length equals 15 residues. The germline V gene has CDR1 MNHEY and CDR2 SVGAGI. CDR3 amino acids: CASIFRDSLSYEQYF. CDR3 DNA: TGTGCCAGCATTTTCCGGGACAGCCTCTCCTACGAGCAGTACTTC.

This clonotype appeared a few times. This chain connects TRBV11-1 to TRBJ2-1; TRBD2 agrees at 8 bases. The CDR3 totals 13 residues. V lost 5 bases to trimming and J lost 8 bases; unmatched junction nucleotides: 5. CDR1 is SGHAT and CDR2 is FQDESV in the germline V gene (reference sequence). The CDR3 DNA reads as TGTGCCAGCAGCGTAGACGGGGGGGATGAGCAGTTCTTC. Translated: CASSVDGGDEQFF.

V and J are TRBV5-8 and TRBJ1-2, with 7 bases identical to TRBD1. Germline CDR1 is SGHTS and CDR2 is YDEGEE. Trimming removed 3 bases from V and 7 bases from J; junction bases left unmatched: 3. CDR3 length: 12 amino acids. The CDR3 bases are TGTGCCAGCAGCTGGGGACAGTCTGGCTACACCTTC. Protein sequence: CASSWGQSGYTF.